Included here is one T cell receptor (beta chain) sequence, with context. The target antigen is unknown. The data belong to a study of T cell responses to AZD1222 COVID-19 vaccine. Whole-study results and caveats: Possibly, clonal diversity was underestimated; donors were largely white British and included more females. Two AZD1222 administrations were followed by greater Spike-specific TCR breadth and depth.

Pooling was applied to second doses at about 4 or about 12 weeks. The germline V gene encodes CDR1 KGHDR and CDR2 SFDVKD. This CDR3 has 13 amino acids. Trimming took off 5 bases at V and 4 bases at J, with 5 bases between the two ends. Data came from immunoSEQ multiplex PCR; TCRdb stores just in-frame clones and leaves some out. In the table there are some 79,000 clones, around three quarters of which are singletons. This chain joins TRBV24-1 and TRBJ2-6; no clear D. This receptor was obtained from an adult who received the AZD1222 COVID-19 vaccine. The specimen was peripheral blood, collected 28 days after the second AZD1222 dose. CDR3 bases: TGTGCCACCAGTGCGATGGGGGCCAACGTCCTGACTTTC. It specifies CATSAMGANVLTF.